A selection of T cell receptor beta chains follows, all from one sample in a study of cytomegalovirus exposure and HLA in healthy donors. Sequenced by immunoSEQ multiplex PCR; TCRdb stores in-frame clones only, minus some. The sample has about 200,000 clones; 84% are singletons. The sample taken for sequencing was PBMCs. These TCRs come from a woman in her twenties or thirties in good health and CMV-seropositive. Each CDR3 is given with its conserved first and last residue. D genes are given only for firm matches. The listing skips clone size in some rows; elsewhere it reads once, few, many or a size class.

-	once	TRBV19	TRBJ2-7	TGTGCCAGTAGTATTTATGGCAGGGGGGCCTACGAGCAGTACTTC	CASSIYGRGAYEQYF
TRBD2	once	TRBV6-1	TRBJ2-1	TGTGCCAGCAGCCGCTCTAGCGGGAGGGCCCGAGAGCAGTTCTTC	CASSRSSGRAREQFF
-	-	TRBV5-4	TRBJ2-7	TGTGCCAGCAGCTTTGGGGGGAGTCCCTACGAGCAGTACTTC	CASSFGGSPYEQYF
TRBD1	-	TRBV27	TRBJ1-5	TGTGCCAGCAGCCCGGGACAGGGATTTAGTCAGCCCCAGCATTTT	CASSPGQGFSQPQHF
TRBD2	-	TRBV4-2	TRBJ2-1	TGTGCCAGCAGCCCTCGACTAGCGGGGCACAATGAGCAGTTCTTC	CASSPRLAGHNEQFF
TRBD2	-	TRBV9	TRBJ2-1	TGTGCCAGCAGCGCGGGGACTAACTACAATGAGCAGTTCTTC	CASSAGTNYNEQFF
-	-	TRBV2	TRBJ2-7	TGTGCCAGCAGTGAAAGCCGGGCAGGGTTTCGCGAGCAGTACTTC	CASSESRAGFREQYF
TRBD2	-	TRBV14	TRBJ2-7	TGTGCCAGCAGCCAAGACTGGACTAGTGTATACGAGCAGTACTTC	CASSQDWTSVYEQYF
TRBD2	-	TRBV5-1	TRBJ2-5	TGCGCCAGCAGGGTAAGCGGGGAGTACCAAGAGACCCAGTACTTC	CASRVSGEYQETQYF
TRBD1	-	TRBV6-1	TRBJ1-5	TGTGCCAGCAACAGGGGACAGGGCGGTCAGCCCCAGCATTTT	CASNRGQGGQPQHF
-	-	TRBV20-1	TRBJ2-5	TGCAGTGCGGCACATAAAGAGACCCAGTACTTC	CSAAHKETQYF
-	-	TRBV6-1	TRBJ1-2	TGTGCCAGCAGGCGCCTTAGTGATGGCTACACCTTC	CASRRLSDGYTF
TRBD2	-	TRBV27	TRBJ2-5	TGTGCCAGCAGTACTGGGACTAGCGGGACTCGGTACCAAGAGACCCAGTACTTC	CASSTGTSGTRYQETQYF
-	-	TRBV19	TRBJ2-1	TGTGCCAGTACCCCAAATAGGGGAAACAATGAGCAGTTCTTC	CASTPNRGNNEQFF
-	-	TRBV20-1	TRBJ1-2	TGCAGTGCTTTAGACAGCTACACCTTC	CSALDSYTF
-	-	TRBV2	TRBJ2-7	TGTGCCAGCATGTTAGACAGAAACTACGAGCAGTACTTC	CASMLDRNYEQYF
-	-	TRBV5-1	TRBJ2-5	TGCGCCAGCAGCTTGGGACAGAACCAAGAGACCCAGTACTTC	CASSLGQNQETQYF
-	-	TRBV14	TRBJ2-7	TGTGCCAGCAGCCAGATGGACAGTCGGGTCGACGAGCAGTACTTC	CASSQMDSRVDEQYF
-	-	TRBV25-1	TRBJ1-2	TGTGCCAGCAGTTTCGGACAGAACTACACCTTC	CASSFGQNYTF
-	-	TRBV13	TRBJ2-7	TGTGCCAGCAGCTGGGGAGGTAGAACGTCCTACGAGCAGTACTTC	CASSWGGRTSYEQYF
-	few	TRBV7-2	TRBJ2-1	TGTGCCAGCAGCTTAGCGCTAGGCCTCTCCTACAATGAGCAGTTCTTC	CASSLALGLSYNEQFF
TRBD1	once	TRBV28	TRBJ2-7	TGTGCCAGCAGTTATCCACGGACAGGCACCCCCTACGAGCGGTACTTC	CASSYPRTGTPYERYF
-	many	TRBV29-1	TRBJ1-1	TGCAGCGTTTTGGGGGGGAACACTGAAGCTTTCTTT	CSVLGGNTEAFF
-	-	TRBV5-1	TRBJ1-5	TGCGCCAGCAGCTTGGCCGGGGCAGGGGTTGGTCAGCCCCAGCATTTT	CASSLAGAGVGQPQHF
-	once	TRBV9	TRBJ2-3	TGTGCCAGCAGCGATACAGGTAGCACAGATACGCAGTATTTT	CASSDTGSTDTQYF
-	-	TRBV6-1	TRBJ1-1	TGTGCCAGCTCCCGAGGCCGGGGGGCGGACACTGAAGCTTTCTTT	CASSRGRGADTEAFF
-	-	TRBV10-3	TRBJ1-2	TGTGCCATCAGTGAGTACAGGGAATATGGCTACACCTTC	CAISEYREYGYTF
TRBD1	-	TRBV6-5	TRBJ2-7	TGTGCCAGCAGTTTGTCAACAGGGGGAGAGCAGTACTTC	CASSLSTGGEQYF
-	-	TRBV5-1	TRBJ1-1	TGCGCCAGCAGCTTGGATCGGGGAAGCACTGAAGCTTTCTTT	CASSLDRGSTEAFF
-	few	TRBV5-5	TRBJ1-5	TGTGCCAGCAGCCCCGGAAGGGGCTATCAGCCCCAGCATTTT	CASSPGRGYQPQHF
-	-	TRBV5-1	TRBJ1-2	TGCGCCAGCAGCCCACCAGGGTTCCCCGCTAACTATGGCTACACCTTC	CASSPPGFPANYGYTF
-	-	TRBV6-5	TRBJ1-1	TGTGCCAGCTCTAGGGGGGGACCTGAAGCTTTCTTT	CASSRGGPEAFF
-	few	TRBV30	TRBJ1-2	TGTGCCTGGAGTGGGGGCTTGAACCCTCATGGCTACACCTTC	CAWSGGLNPHGYTF
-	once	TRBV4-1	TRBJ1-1	TGCGCCAGCAGCCAAGGCTACGGGGGGCGTTTAAACACTGAAGCTTTCTTT	CASSQGYGGRLNTEAFF
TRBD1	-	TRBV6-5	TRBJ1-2	TGTGCCAGCAGTTACTCAGTCAAGGACAGGAGCTATGGCTACACCTTC	CASSYSVKDRSYGYTF
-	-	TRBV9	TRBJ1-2	TGTGCCAGCAGCGTAGACGGAGGGGCTCTTTCTTATGGCTACACCTTC	CASSVDGGALSYGYTF
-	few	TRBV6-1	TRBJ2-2	TGTGCCAGCAGTGAGGGACTTACCGGGGAGCTGTTTTTT	CASSEGLTGELFF
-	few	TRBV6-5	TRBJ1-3	TGTGCCAGCAGGACAACAGGCTCTGGAAACACCATATATTTT	CASRTTGSGNTIYF
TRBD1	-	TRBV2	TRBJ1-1	TGTGCCAGCAGCTTAGACAGGGGTGAAGCTTTCTTT	CASSLDRGEAFF
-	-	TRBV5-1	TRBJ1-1	TGCGCCAGCAGCGCCAAAACAGGGATGGGAGCTTTCTTT	CASSAKTGMGAFF
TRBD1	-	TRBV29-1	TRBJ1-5	TGCAGCGTCTCCGCGGCAGGGGGGAATCAGCCCCAGCATTTT	CSVSAAGGNQPQHF
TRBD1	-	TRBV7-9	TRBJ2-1	TGTGCCAGCAGCTTAAAGGTGGGACAGCAAACCAATACCATAACTGAGCAGTTCTTC	CASSLKVGQQTNTITEQFF
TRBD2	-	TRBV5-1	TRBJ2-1	TGCGCCAGCAGCTTGTTAGAACTAGCGGCTTACAATGAGCAGTTCTTC	CASSLLELAAYNEQFF
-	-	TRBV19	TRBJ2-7	TGTGCCAGTAGTATGAGAGACGGAGACGAGCAGTACTTC	CASSMRDGDEQYF
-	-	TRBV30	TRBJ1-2	TGTGCCTGGAGTCGCTCTAACTCCTTAACGAGGGGCTACACCTTC	CAWSRSNSLTRGYTF
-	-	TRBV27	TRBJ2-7	TGTGCCAGCAGTTTATCGACCCCTGACAGAGACTACGAGCAGTACTTC	CASSLSTPDRDYEQYF
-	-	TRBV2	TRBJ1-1	TGTGCCAGCAGTACCTTGGGGGGAGTGAACACTGAAGCTTTCTTT	CASSTLGGVNTEAFF
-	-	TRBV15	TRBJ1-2	TGTGCCACCAGCAGAGACAGATCGCCCGGCGGGGCTCTCTATGGCTACACCTTC	CATSRDRSPGGALYGYTF
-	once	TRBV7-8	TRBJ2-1	TGTGCCAGCAGCTTAGTCAGGGACAATGAGCAGTTCTTC	CASSLVRDNEQFF
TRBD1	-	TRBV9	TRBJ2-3	TGTGCCAGCAGCGTAGAGGTGACAGGGGGCACAGATACGCAGTATTTT	CASSVEVTGGTDTQYF
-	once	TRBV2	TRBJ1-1	TGTGCCAGCAGTGAAGTGGGGGGGAACACTGAAGCTTTCTTT	CASSEVGGNTEAFF
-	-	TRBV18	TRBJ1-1	TGTGCCAGCTCGGGCCGACAGAGTGACACTGAAGCTTTCTTT	CASSGRQSDTEAFF
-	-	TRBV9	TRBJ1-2	TGTGCCAGCAGCGTACGATCCGCTCGGGATGGCTACACCTTC	CASSVRSARDGYTF
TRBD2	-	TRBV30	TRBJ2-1	TGTGCCCTAGGACTAGCGGGGGGGGTTATTGAGCAGTTCTTC	CALGLAGGVIEQFF
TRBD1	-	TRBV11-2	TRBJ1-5	TGTGCCAGCAGCTTAACCGGGACAGGGGATCAGCCCCAGCATTTT	CASSLTGTGDQPQHF